A selection of T cell receptor beta chains follows, all from one sample in a study of B cell selection in AIRE deficiency. Only in-frame clones appear in the TCRdb table, and some are missing; sequencing was by immunoSEQ multiplex PCR. The repertoire holds about 25,000 clones, with roughly 95% as singletons. The sequencing sample was made of CD4+CD127+ conventional T cells sorted from PBMCs. The receptors derive from a human donor in good health. The CDR3 runs from the conserved cysteine through the conserved F or W. A D gene is named only where the DNA matches it firmly. Size tells how often a clone was seen (once, few, many) or the class of an expanded clone, and some rows leave it out.

abundance	v_gene	d_gene	j_gene	CDR3aa	CDR3nt
-	TRBV19	-	TRBJ1-2	CASSIAGHARYGYTF	TGTGCCAGTAGTATAGCGGGCCATGCCCGCTATGGCTACACCTTC
-	TRBV7-8	TRBD1	TRBJ2-7	CASSPRDRAYEQYF	TGTGCCAGCAGCCCCCGGGACAGAGCTTACGAGCAGTACTTC
-	TRBV4-1	TRBD2	TRBJ2-3	CASRAYSGAGASTDTQYF	TGCGCCAGCAGGGCCTACTCGGGAGCGGGAGCAAGCACAGATACGCAGTATTTT
-	TRBV9	-	TRBJ2-3	CASSPRTGTDTQYF	TGTGCCAGCAGCCCCCGGACGGGCACAGATACGCAGTATTTT
few	TRBV7-3	TRBD1	TRBJ1-6	CASSLGTASHSPLHF	TGTGCCAGCAGCCTCGGGACAGCCTCCCATTCACCCCTCCACTTT
-	TRBV5-4	TRBD1	TRBJ2-1	CASSSGTGHNEQFF	TGTGCCAGCAGCTCCGGGACAGGGCACAATGAGCAGTTCTTC
-	TRBV6-5	-	TRBJ1-5	CASSYKGLGQPQHF	TGTGCCAGCAGTTACAAGGGCTTGGGTCAGCCCCAGCATTTT
-	TRBV6-1	-	TRBJ2-1	CASSGRVNEQFF	TGTGCCAGCAGTGGGAGGGTGAATGAGCAGTTCTTC
-	TRBV9	-	TRBJ2-5	CASSPGTTKETQYF	TGTGCCAGCAGCCCCGGGACAACGAAAGAGACCCAGTACTTC
-	TRBV5-1	-	TRBJ2-3	CASSLGGATDTQYF	TGCGCCAGCAGCTTGGGGGGAGCCACAGATACGCAGTATTTT
-	TRBV29-1	-	TRBJ2-3	CSVAMDVGTQYF	TGCAGCGTTGCCATGGATGTGGGTACGCAGTATTTT
-	TRBV29-1	-	TRBJ2-3	CSVEATVTDTQYF	TGCAGCGTTGAAGCTACTGTCACAGATACGCAGTATTTT
-	TRBV7-2	-	TRBJ1-5	CASSFRDGYNQPQHF	TGTGCCAGCAGCTTTCGGGACGGTTACAATCAGCCCCAGCATTTT
-	TRBV2	-	TRBJ2-3	CASLYTRGSTDTQYF	TGTGCCAGCCTGTATACTCGGGGTAGCACAGATACGCAGTATTTT
-	TRBV29-1	-	TRBJ2-2	CSVGWPGTGELFF	TGCAGCGTTGGATGGCCTGGCACCGGGGAGCTGTTTTTT
-	TRBV27	TRBD1	TRBJ2-7	CASSSPGGQDTYEQYF	TGTGCCAGCAGTTCGCCCGGGGGACAGGACACCTACGAGCAGTACTTC
-	TRBV11-3	-	TRBJ1-1	CASSSRGPGAEAFF	TGTGCCAGCAGCTCACGAGGGCCCGGCGCTGAAGCTTTCTTT